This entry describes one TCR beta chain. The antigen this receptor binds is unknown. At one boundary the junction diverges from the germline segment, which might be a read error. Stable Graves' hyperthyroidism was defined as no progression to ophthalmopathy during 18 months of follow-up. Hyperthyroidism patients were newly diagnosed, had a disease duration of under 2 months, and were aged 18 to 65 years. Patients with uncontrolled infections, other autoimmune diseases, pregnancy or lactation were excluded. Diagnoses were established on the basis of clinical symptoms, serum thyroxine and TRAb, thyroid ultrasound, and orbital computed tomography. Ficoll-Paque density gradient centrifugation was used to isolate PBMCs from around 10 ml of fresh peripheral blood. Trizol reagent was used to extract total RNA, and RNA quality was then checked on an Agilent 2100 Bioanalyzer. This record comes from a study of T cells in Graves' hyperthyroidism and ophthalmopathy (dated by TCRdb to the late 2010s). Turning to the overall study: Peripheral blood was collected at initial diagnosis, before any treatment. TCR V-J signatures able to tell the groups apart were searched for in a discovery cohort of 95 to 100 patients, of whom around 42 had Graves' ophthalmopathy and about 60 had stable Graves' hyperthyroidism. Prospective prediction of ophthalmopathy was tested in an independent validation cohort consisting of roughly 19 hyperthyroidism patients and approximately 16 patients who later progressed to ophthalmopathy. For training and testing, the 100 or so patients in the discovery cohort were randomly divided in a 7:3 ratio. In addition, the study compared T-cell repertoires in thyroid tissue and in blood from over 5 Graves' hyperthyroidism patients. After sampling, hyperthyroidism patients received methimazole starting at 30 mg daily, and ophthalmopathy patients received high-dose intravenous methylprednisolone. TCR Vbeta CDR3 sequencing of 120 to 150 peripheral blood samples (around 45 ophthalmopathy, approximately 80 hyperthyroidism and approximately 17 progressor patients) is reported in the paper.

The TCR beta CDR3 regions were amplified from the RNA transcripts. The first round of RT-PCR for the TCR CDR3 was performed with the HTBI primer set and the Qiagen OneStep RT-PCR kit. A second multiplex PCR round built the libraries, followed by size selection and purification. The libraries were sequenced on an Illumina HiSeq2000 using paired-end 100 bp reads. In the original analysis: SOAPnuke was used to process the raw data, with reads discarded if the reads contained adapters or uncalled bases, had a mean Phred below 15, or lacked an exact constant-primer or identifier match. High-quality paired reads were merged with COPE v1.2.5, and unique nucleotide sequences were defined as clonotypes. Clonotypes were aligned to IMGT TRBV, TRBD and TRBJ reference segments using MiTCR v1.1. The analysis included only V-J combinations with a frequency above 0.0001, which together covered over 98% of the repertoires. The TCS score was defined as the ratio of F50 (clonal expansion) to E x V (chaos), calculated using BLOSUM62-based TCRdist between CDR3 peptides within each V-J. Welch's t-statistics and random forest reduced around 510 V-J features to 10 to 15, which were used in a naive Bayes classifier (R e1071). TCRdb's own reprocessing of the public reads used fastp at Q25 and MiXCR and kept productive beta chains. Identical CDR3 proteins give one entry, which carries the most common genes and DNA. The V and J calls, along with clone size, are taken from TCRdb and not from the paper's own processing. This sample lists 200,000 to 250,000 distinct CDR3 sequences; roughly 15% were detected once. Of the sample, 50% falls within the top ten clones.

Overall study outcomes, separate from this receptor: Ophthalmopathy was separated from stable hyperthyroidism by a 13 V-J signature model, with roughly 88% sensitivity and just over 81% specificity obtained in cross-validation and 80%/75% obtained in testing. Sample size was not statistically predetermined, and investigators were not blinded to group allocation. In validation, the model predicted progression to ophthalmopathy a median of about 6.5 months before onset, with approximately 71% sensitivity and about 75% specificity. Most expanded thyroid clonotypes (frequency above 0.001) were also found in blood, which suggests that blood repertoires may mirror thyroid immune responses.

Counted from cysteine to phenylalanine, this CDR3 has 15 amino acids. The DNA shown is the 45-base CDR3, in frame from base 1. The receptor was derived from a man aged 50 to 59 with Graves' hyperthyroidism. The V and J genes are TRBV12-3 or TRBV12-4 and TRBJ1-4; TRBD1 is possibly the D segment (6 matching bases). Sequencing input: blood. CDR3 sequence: CASSYRQATNGKLLF. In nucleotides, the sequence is TGTGCCAGCAGTTACCGACAGGCAACTAATGGAAAACTGCTTTTT.